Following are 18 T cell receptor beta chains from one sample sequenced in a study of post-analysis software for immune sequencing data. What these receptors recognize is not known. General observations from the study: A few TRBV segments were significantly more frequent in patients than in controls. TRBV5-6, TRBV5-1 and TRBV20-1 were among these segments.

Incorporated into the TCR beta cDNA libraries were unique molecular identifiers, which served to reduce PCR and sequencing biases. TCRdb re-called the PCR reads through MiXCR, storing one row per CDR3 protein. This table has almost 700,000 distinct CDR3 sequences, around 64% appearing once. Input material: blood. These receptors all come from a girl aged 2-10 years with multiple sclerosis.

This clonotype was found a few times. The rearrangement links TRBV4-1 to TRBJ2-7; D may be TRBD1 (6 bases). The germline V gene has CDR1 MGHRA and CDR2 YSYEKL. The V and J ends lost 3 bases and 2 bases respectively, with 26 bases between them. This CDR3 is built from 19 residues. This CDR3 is CASSHLGTHHRSFPYEQYF. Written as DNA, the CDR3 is TGCGCCAGCAGCCATCTCGGGACACACCATCGGAGCTTTCCCTACGAGCAGTACTTC.

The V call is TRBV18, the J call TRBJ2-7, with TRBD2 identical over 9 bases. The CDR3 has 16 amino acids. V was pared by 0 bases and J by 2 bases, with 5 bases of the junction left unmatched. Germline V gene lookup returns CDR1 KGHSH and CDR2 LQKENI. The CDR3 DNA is TGTGCCAGCTCACCACCCCCTAGCGGGGTACCCTACGAGCAGTACTTC. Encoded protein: CASSPPPSGVPYEQYF. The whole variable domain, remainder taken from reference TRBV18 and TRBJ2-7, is NAGVMQNPRHLVRRRGQEARLRCSPMKGHSHVYWYRQLPEEGLKFMVYLQKENIIDESGMPKERFSAEFPKEGPSILRIQQVVRGDSAAYFCASSPPPSGVPYEQYFGPGTRLTVT.

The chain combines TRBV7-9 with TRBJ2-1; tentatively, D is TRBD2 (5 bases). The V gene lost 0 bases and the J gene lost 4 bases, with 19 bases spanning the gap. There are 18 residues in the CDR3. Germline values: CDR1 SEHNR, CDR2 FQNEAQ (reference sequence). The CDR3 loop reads CASSLAKSGATEYNEQFF. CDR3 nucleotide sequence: TGTGCCAGCAGCTTAGCGAAAAGCGGAGCCACGGAGTACAATGAGCAGTTCTTC.

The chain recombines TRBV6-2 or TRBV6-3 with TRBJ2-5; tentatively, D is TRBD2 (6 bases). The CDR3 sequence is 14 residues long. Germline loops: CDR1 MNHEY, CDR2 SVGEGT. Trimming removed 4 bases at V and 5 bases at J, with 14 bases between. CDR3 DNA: TGTGCCAGCAGTTTTGCGACGGGGAGGGAGACCCAGTACTTC. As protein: CASSFATGRETQYF.

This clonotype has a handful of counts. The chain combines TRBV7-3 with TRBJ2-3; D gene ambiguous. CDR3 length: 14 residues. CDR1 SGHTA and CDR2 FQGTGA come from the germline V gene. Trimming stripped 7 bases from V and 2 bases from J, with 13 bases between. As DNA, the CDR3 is TGTGCCAGCAATGAAGGCCCTCACACAGATACGCAGTATTTT. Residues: CASNEGPHTDTQYF.

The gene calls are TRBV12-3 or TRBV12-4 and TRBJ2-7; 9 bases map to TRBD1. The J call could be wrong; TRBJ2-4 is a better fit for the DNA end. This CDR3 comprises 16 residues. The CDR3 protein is CASSLNTDRGGNIQYF. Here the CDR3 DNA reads TGTGCCAGCAGTTTAAATACGGACAGGGGTGGAAACATTCAGTACTTC.

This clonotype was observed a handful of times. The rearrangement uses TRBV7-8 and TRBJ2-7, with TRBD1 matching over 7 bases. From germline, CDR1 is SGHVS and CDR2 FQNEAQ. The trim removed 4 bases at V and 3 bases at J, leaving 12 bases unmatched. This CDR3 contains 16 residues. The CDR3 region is CASSYRSRAGGYEQYF. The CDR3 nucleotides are TGTGCCAGCAGCTATCGGAGCCGGGCAGGGGGCTACGAGCAGTACTTC.

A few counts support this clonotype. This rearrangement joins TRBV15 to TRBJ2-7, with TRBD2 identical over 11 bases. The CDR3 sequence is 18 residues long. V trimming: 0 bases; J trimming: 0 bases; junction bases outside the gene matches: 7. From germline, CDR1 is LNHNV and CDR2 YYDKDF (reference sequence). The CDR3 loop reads CATSREYSLAGVSYEQYF. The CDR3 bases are TGTGCCACCAGCAGAGAGTACTCACTAGCGGGAGTCTCCTACGAGCAGTACTTC.

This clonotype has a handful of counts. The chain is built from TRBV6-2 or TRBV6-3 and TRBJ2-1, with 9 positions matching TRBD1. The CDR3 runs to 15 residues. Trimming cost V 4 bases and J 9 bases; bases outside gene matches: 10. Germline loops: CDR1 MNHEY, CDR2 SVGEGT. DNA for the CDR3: TGTGCCAGCAGTTTAACAGGGGGCGCAAGTACTGAGCAGTTCTTC. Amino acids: CASSLTGGASTEQFF.

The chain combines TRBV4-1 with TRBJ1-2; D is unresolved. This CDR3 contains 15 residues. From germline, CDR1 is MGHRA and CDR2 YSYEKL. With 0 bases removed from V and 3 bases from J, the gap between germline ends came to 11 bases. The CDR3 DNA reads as TGCGCCAGCAGCCAAGATGTTGGACGGGACTATGGCTACACCTTC. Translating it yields CASSQDVGRDYGYTF.

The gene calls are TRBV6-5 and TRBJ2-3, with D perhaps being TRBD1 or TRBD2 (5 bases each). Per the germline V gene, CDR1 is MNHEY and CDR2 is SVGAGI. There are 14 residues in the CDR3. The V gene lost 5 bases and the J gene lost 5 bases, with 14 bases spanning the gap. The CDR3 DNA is TGTGCCAGCAGTCCCGGGGACCAGGGAGATACGCAGTATTTT. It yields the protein CASSPGDQGDTQYF.

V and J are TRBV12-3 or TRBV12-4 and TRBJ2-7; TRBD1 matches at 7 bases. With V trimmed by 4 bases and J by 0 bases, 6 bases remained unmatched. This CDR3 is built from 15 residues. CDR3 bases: TGTGCCAGCAGTTGGGACAGTACGAGCTCCTACGAGCAGTACTTC. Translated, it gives CASSWDSTSSYEQYF.

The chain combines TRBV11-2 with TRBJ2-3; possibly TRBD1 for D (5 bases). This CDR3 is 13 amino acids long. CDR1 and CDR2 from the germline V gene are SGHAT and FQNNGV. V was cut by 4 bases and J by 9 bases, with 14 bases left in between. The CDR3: CASSSVRVNTQYF. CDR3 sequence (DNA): TGTGCCAGCAGCTCCGTCAGGGTTAACACGCAGTATTTT.

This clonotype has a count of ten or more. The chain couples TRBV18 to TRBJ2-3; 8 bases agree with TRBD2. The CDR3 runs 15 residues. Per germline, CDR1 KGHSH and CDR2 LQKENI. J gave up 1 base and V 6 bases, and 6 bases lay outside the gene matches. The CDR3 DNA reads TGTGCCAGCTCCCCGGGACTAGTGGGCACAGATACGCAGTATTTT. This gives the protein CASSPGLVGTDTQYF.

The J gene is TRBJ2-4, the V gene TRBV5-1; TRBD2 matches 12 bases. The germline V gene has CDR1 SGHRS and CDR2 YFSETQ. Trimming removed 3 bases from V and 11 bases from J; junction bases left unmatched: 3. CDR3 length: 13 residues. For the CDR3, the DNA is TGCGCCAGCAGCTCGACTAGCGGGGGACTTCAGTACTTC. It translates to CASSSTSGGLQYF.

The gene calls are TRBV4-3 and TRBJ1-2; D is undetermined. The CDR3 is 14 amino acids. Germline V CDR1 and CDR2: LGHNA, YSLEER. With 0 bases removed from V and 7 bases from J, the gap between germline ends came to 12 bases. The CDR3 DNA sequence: TGCGCCAGCAGCCAAGATGAAGGCACGGGTGGCTACACCTTC. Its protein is CASSQDEGTGGYTF.

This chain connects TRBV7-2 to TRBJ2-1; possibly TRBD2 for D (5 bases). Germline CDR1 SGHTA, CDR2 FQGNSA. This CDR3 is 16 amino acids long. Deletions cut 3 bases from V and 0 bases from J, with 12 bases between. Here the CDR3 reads CASSLRTPSSYNEQFF. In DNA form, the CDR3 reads TGTGCCAGCAGCTTGAGGACTCCGAGCTCCTACAATGAGCAGTTCTTC.

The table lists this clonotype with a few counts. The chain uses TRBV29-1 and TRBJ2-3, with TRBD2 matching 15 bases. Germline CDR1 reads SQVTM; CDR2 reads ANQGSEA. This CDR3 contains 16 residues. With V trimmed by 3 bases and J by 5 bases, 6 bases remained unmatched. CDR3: CSVDSRTSGREDTQYF. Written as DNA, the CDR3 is TGCAGCGTTGATTCCAGGACTAGCGGGAGGGAAGATACGCAGTATTTT.